Reported below is one T cell receptor beta chain. Trimming cost V 7 bases and J 5 bases; bases outside gene matches: 10. There are 14 residues in the CDR3. Germline V gene sequence: CDR1 LNHDA, CDR2 SQIVND (reference sequence). The data derive from a study of cytomegalovirus exposure and HLA in healthy donors. Measured with immunoSEQ multiplex PCR; TCRdb has only the in-frame clones, and not every one. The repertoire includes 330,000 or so clones, 80% to 90% of them detected once, and 0.7% to 0.85% sits in the top ten. The donors were part of the validation cohort, which consisted of approximately 110 subjects and was separate from the first cohort of 666 subjects.

The sequence was collected from a woman under 30 in good health and CMV-seronegative. Sample: PBMCs. The chain uses TRBV19 and TRBJ2-7; 8 bases align to TRBD1. The CDR3 reads CASTGQGGLNEQYF. The CDR3 DNA is TGTGCCAGTACCGGACAGGGTGGTCTAAACGAGCAGTACTTC.